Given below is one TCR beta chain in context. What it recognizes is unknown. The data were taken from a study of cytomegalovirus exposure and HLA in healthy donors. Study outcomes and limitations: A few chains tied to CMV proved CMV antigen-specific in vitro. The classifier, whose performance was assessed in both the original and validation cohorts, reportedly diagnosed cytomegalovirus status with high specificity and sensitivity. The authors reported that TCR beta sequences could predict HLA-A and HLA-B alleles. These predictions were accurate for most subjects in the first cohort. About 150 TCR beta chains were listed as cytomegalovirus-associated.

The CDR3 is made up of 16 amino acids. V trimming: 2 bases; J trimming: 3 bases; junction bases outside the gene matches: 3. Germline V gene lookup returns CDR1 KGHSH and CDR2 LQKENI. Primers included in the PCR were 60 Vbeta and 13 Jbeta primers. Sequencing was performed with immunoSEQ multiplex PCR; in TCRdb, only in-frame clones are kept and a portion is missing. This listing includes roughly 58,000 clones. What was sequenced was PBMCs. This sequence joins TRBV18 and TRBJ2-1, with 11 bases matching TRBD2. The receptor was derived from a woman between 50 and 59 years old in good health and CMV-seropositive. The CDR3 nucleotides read TGTGCCAGCTCACCAGCGCTAGCGGGGGGCTACAATGAGCAGTTCTTC. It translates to CASSPALAGGYNEQFF.